This T cell receptor (beta chain) originates from a study of T cell repertoires in cytomegalovirus infection. About the research overall: As its CMV epitopes, the study selected recently identified HLA-C-restricted and well-studied HLA-B-restricted targets. Shared public TCR beta signatures pointed to both CMV infection and a matching HLA type. Study results and limitations: In two of eight donors, the top clonotype was HLA-C-restricted CMV-specific.

Details on this clonotype: As yet, its antigen is unknown.

TCRdb re-analysed the reads in MiXCR, keeping a single row per CDR3 protein. The sample consists of approximately 910,000 distinct CDR3 sequences, 31% of them appearing once. This CDR3 is built from 16 residues. The ends were cut back, 0 bases at V and 5 bases at J, with 16 bases in the middle. The V gene's germline CDR1 is MRHNA and CDR2 SNTAGT. The J gene is TRBJ2-5, the V gene TRBV6-4; TRBD1 or TRBD2 may be the D gene (6 bases each). Sample: cultured CD8+ T cells from PBMCs, taken from culture after CMV antigen stimulation. The receptor was derived from a human donor in good health (CMV status not recorded). Some clones in this sample may be carry-over from other donors' samples. The CDR3 spells CASSDSMSGAPETQYF. The CDR3 coding sequence is TGTGCCAGCAGTGACTCGATGTCGGGGGCGCCGGAGACCCAGTACTTC.